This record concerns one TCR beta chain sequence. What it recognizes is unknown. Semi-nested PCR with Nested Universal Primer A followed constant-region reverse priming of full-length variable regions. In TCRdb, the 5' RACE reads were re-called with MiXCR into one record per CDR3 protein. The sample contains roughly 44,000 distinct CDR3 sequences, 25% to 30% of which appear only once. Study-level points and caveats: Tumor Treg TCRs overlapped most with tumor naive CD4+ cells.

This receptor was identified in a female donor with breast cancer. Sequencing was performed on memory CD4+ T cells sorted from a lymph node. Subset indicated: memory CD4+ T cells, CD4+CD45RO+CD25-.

CDR3 protein: CASTGLAGTYNEQFF. The DNA for the CDR3 is TGTGCCAGCACCGGACTAGCGGGGACCTACAATGAGCAGTTCTTC. The V and J genes are TRBV7-2 and TRBJ2-1; TRBD2 matches at 12 bases. The CDR3 has 15 amino acids. Looked up from germline, CDR1 is SGHTA and CDR2 is FQGNSA. The ends lost 7 bases at V and 2 bases at J; junction bases unmatched: 3.